The text below deals with one T cell receptor beta chain. This record comes from a study of T cell changes during pregnancy in multiple sclerosis. The CDR3 has 13 amino acids. V shed 6 bases and J shed 4 bases, with 12 bases lying between them. Germline V lookup: CDR1 MGHDK, CDR2 SYGVNS. Measured with immunoSEQ multiplex PCR; TCRdb has only the in-frame clones, and not every one. In the table there are over 80,000 clones, about nine tenths of which are singletons. The receptor comes from a female donor in good health, enrolled as a control in a pregnancy study. The V and J genes are TRBV25-1 and TRBJ1-2, with D perhaps TRBD1 (5 bases). The material sequenced was peripheral blood, taken in the second trimester of pregnancy. The CDR3 region has the DNA TGTGCCAGCAGACCCAGGGAGGGCTATGGCTACACCTTC. Protein sequence: CASRPREGYGYTF.